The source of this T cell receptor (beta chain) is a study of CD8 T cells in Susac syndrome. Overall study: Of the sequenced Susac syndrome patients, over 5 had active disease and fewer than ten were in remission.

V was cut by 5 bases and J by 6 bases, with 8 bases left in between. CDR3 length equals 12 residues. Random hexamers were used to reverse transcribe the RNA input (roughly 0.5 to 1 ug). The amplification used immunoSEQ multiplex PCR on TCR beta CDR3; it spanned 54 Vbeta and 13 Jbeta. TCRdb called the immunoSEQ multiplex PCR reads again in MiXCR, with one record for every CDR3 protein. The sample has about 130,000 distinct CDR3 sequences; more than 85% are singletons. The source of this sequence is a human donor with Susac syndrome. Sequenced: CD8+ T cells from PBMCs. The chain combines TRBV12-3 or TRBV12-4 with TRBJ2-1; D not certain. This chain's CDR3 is CASSPLLNEQFF. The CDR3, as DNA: TGTGCCAGCAGTCCCCTCCTCAATGAGCAGTTCTTC.